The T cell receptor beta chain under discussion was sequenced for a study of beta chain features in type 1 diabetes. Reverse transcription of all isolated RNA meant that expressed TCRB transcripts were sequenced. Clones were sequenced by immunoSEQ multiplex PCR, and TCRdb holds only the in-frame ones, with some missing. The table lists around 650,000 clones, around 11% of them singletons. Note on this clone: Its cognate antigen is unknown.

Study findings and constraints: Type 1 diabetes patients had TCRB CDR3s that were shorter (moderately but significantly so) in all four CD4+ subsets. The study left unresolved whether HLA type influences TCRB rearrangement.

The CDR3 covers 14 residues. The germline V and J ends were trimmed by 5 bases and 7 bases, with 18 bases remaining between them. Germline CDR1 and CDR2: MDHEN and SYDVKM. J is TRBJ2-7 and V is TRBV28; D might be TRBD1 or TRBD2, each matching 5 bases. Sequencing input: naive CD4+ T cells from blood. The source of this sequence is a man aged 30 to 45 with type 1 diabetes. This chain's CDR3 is CASSTPGASGEQYF. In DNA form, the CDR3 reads TGTGCCAGCAGTACCCCCGGGGCCTCGGGGGAGCAGTACTTC.